This T cell receptor (beta chain) is drawn from a study of T cell changes during pregnancy in multiple sclerosis. Germline V gene data show CDR1 as SGHNT and CDR2 as YYREEE (reference sequence). V lost 4 bases to trimming and J lost 0 bases; unmatched junction nucleotides: 6. There are 15 residues in the CDR3. Sequenced by immunoSEQ multiplex PCR; TCRdb stores in-frame clones only, minus some. The top ten clones hold more than 0.4% of a sample with about 40,000 clones, about nine tenths of them seen once. The sequence was collected from a female donor with multiple sclerosis, enrolled in a pregnancy study. The starting material was CD4+ T cells from peripheral blood mononuclear cells, obtained in the third trimester of pregnancy. This rearrangement joins TRBV5-4 to TRBJ2-5; 7 nucleotides align to TRBD1. CDR3 region: CASSVQGQYQETQYF. The CDR3 coding sequence is TGTGCCAGCAGCGTTCAGGGACAGTACCAAGAGACCCAGTACTTC.